These 32 T cell receptor beta chains share one sample of origin, sequenced in a study of human T cells and chemical hapten exposure. Documented time point: patch test 2, 6 weeks after DPC sensitization. Indicated treatment: therapeutic diphenylcyclopropenone sensitization with weekly scalp DPC. From the RACE reads, TCRdb called clonotypes with MiXCR, one entry per CDR3 protein. The data hold about 400,000 distinct CDR3 sequences, with about 6% observed a single time. The sequenced sample was whole blood, obtained in connection with sensitization to the hapten diphenylcyclopropenone (DPC). These receptors were collected from a woman under 30 with alopecia areata. Some clones in this sample may be carry-over from other donors' samples.

This clonotype was observed a few times. J is TRBJ2-7 and V is TRBV7-8; the match to TRBD2 covers 13 bases. This CDR3 comprises 15 residues. Germline CDR1 is SGHVS and CDR2 is FQNEAQ. The trim removed 5 bases at V and 4 bases at J, leaving 5 bases unmatched. The CDR3 here is CASSIGLAGEYEQYF. CDR3 sequence (DNA): TGTGCCAGCAGCATCGGACTAGCGGGGGAATACGAGCAGTACTTC.

This clonotype appeared a few times. The chain links TRBV28 to TRBJ1-5, with unresolved D. Germline assignment: CDR1 MDHEN and CDR2 SYDVKM. Trimming took 3 bases from V and 0 from J, leaving 18 bases between them. The CDR3 totals 18 residues. The CDR3 DNA sequence: TGTGCCAGCAGTTTGTACAGCGCCGAAACATATAGCAATCAGCCCCAGCATTTT. It specifies CASSLYSAETYSNQPQHF.

This clonotype has at least ten counts. This rearrangement joins TRBV12-3 or TRBV12-4 to TRBJ1-5, with 9 bases aligning to TRBD1. The CDR3 loop spans 15 amino acids. Trimming at V came to 6 bases and at J to 7 bases, leaving 10 bases not matched to a gene. CDR3 sequence reads: CASSLGTGLRQPQHF. CDR3 nucleotide sequence: TGTGCCAGCAGCCTTGGGACAGGGTTGAGGCAGCCCCAGCATTTT.

This clonotype was counted at least ten times. This sequence joins TRBV6-6 and TRBJ2-3; TRBD2 matches 11 bases. Looked up from germline, CDR1 is MNHNY and CDR2 is SVGAGI (reference sequence). The CDR3 length is 17 residues. V was clipped by 5 bases and J by 0 bases; unmatched bases: 7. This chain's CDR3 is CASSAVAGGASTDTQYF. For the CDR3, the DNA is TGTGCCAGCAGTGCGGTAGCGGGGGGGGCTAGCACAGATACGCAGTATTTT.

This clonotype has ten or more counts. The chain joins TRBV28 to TRBJ1-5; 8 bases are shared with TRBD1. This CDR3 is built from 15 residues. CDR1 is MDHEN and CDR2 is SYDVKM in the germline V gene. V gave up 7 bases and J gave up 4 bases; unmatched junction bases: 9. The CDR3 reads CASIEARQGNQPQHF. The CDR3 DNA sequence: TGTGCCAGCATCGAAGCAAGACAGGGGAATCAGCCCCAGCATTTT.

In its sample, this clonotype was seen a few times. This CDR3 reads CASSPRDRVRGYTF. The CDR3 nucleotides read TGTGCCAGCTCACCACGAGACAGGGTCAGAGGCTACACCTTC. The chain carries TRBV18 and TRBJ1-2; 7 positions match TRBD1. Losses at the gene ends were 1 base for V and 8 bases for J; bases not matched to a gene: 7. The germline V gene has CDR1 KGHSH and CDR2 LQKENI. The CDR3 contains 14 residues.

This clonotype was observed a handful of times. The chain combines TRBV9 with TRBJ2-7; D is possibly TRBD2 (6 bases). V lost 3 bases and J 2 bases, leaving 15 bases between the germline ends. There are 15 residues in the CDR3. The germline gives CDR1 SGDLS, CDR2 YYNGEE. The CDR3 DNA reads as TGTGCCAGCAGCGGGGGGGAAGGGCACCCCTACGAGCAGTACTTC. Translated, it gives CASSGGEGHPYEQYF.

The V call is TRBV18, the J call TRBJ2-5; TRBD1 aligns across 7 bases. This CDR3 has 15 residues. The J segment lost 3 bases and the V segment lost 0 bases, leaving 4 bases of the junction unmatched. Germline V gives CDR1 KGHSH, CDR2 LQKENI. CDR3 region: CASSPPGGSEETQYF. The DNA of the CDR3 is TGTGCCAGCTCACCACCAGGGGGCTCCGAAGAGACCCAGTACTTC.

This clonotype was found many times. The V and J genes are TRBV12-3 or TRBV12-4 and TRBJ2-1; tentatively, D is TRBD1 (6 bases). The CDR3 length is 14 residues. V lost 5 bases and J 10 bases, leaving 18 bases between the germline ends. In nucleotides, the CDR3 is TGTGCCAGCAGTGCACCCGGGACAACGCTGGAGCAGTTCTTC. Residues: CASSAPGTTLEQFF.

This clonotype was picked up many times. The chain links TRBV20-1 to TRBJ1-2; TRBD1 matches 10 bases. CDR1 is DFQATT and CDR2 is SNEGSKA in the germline V gene (reference sequence). CDR3 length equals 15 residues. The J segment lost 5 bases and the V segment lost 6 bases, leaving 12 bases of the junction unmatched. CDR3 nucleotide sequence: TGCAGTGCCTCCTACCCGGACAGGGGGTGGTATGGCTACACCTTC. Translating gives CSASYPDRGWYGYTF.

This clonotype was counted only a few times. J is TRBJ1-1 and V is TRBV7-9; no firm D call. Deletions cut 3 bases from V and 4 bases from J, with 15 bases between. The CDR3 is 15 amino acids. Germline CDR1 and CDR2: SEHNR and FQNEAQ (reference sequence). The DNA of the CDR3 is TGTGCCAGCAGCTTCTACGCTGAATGGAGCACTGAAGCTTTCTTT. This gives the protein CASSFYAEWSTEAFF.

This clonotype appeared a few times. This rearrangement joins TRBV6-5 to TRBJ1-5; perhaps TRBD1 as D (6 bases). V dropped 4 bases and J dropped 0 bases, with 10 bases sitting between them. CDR1 MNHEY and CDR2 SVGAGI come from the germline V gene. The CDR3 length is 15 residues. The CDR3 reads CASSWGADSNQPQHF. The CDR3 coding sequence is TGTGCCAGCAGTTGGGGGGCGGATAGCAATCAGCCCCAGCATTTT.

This clonotype was detected only a few times. The chain has TRBV28 and TRBJ2-2; tentatively, D is TRBD2 (6 bases). Deletions cut 4 bases from V and 15 bases from J, with 12 bases between. Germline V CDR1 and CDR2: MDHEN, SYDVKM. CDR3 size: 11 residues. Here the CDR3 reads CASSSETRLFF. The CDR3 DNA sequence: TGTGCCAGCAGTTCAGAGACTAGGTTGTTTTTT. Together with reference TRBV28 and TRBJ2-2, the CDR3 gives the full variable domain: DVKVTQSSRYLVKRTGEKVFLECVQDMDHENMFWYRQDPGLGLRLIYFSYDVKMKEKGDIPEGYSVSREKKERFSLILESASTNQTSMYLCASSSETRLFFGEGSRLTVL.

This clonotype showed up many times. The chain joins TRBV6-6 to TRBJ2-1, with a possible D match to TRBD2 (5 bases). The V end lost 7 bases, the J end lost 0 bases, and 13 bases lay between the germline ends. The germline gives CDR1 MNHNY, CDR2 SVGAGI (reference sequence). This CDR3 spans 15 amino acids. The CDR3 protein is CASNPERSSYNEQFF. The CDR3 DNA reads as TGTGCCAGCAACCCCGAGCGGAGCTCCTACAATGAGCAGTTCTTC.

This clonotype was observed many times. This CDR3 is CASREYRVRTEAFF. The CDR3, as DNA: TGTGCCAGCAGAGAATACAGGGTCAGGACTGAAGCTTTCTTT. The V and J genes are TRBV6-2 or TRBV6-3 and TRBJ1-1; D may be TRBD1 (6 bases). The CDR3 has 14 residues. Germline CDR1 and CDR2: MNHEY and SVGEGT. Trimming removed 6 bases at V and 5 bases at J, with 16 bases between.

V is TRBV4-1 and J is TRBJ2-3; D call uncertain. CDR3 size: 14 residues. Germline CDR1 is MGHRA and CDR2 is YSYEKL. Trimming removed 6 bases at V and 2 bases at J, with 12 bases between. The CDR3 nucleotides are TGCGCCAGCAGACACGAACAGCTCACAGATACGCAGTATTTT. Translating it yields CASRHEQLTDTQYF.

This clonotype has ten or more counts. The V and J genes are TRBV20-1 and TRBJ1-4; possible D gene TRBD1, 5 bases. The V gene's germline CDR1 is DFQATT and CDR2 SNEGSKA (reference sequence). The CDR3 is 12 residues long. V was pared by 6 bases and J by 4 bases, with 9 bases between. CDR3 sequence: CSARAGNEKLFF. For the CDR3, the DNA is TGCAGTGCCAGGGCGGGTAATGAAAAACTGTTTTTT.

The rearrangement links TRBV27 to TRBJ1-6; D remains unclear. The V and J ends lost 1 base and 7 bases respectively, with 14 bases between them. This CDR3 contains 16 residues. Germline V gives CDR1 MNHEY, CDR2 SMNVEV (reference sequence). The CDR3 nucleotides read TGTGCCAGCAGTTTATTGGCCACCCGAGGAAATTCACCCCTCCACTTT. Its protein is CASSLLATRGNSPLHF.

This clonotype was observed a handful of times. The V call is TRBV5-1, the J call TRBJ1-2, with TRBD1 matching 9 bases. The CDR3 consists of 15 residues. V trimming: 0 bases; J trimming: 3 bases; junction bases outside the gene matches: 3. The germline gives CDR1 SGHRS, CDR2 YFSETQ. CDR3 sequence: CASSLEWDRDYGYTF. As DNA, the CDR3 is TGCGCCAGCAGCTTGGAATGGGACAGGGACTATGGCTACACCTTC.

This chain's CDR3 is CASSPYLEGVGPDTQYF. In DNA, the CDR3 is TGTGCCAGCAGTCCCTACCTCGAGGGTGTGGGCCCAGATACGCAGTATTTT. The rearrangement links TRBV25-1 to TRBJ2-3, with D possibly TRBD2 on 5 matching bases. CDR3 length: 17 residues. Per germline, CDR1 MGHDK and CDR2 SYGVNS. Trimming removed 5 bases from V and 4 bases from J, with 22 bases in between.

In this sample, this clonotype turned up a few times. The V and J genes are TRBV6-2 or TRBV6-3 and TRBJ2-5; tentative D call: TRBD2 (6 bases). Trimming removed 5 bases from V and 5 bases from J, with 15 bases in between. This CDR3 is built from 14 residues. Germline loops: CDR1 MNHEY, CDR2 SVGEGT. The CDR3 region has the DNA TGTGCCAGCAGTCCCGGGGAGGCGTCGGAGACCCAGTACTTC. Translated, it gives CASSPGEASETQYF.

This clonotype was seen ten or more times. The J gene is TRBJ1-6, the V gene TRBV14; no definite D call. Germline CDR1 reads SGHDN; CDR2 reads FVKESK. This CDR3 is 13 amino acids long. V was shortened by 0 bases and J by 10 bases, with 7 bases between the two germline ends. This CDR3 reads CASSQEGKSPLHF. CDR3 nucleotides: TGTGCCAGCAGCCAAGAGGGCAAGTCACCCCTCCACTTT.

The gene calls are TRBV14 and TRBJ2-2; D possibly corresponds to TRBD2 (6 bases). The CDR3 loop spans 16 amino acids. Trimming cost V 0 bases and J 0 bases, with 8 bases left between them. From germline, CDR1 is SGHDN and CDR2 FVKESK. DNA of the CDR3: TGTGCCAGCAGCCAAGATGGGGGGACGAACACCGGGGAGCTGTTTTTT. Its protein is CASSQDGGTNTGELFF.

This clonotype was counted only a few times. This chain uses TRBV12-3 or TRBV12-4 with TRBJ2-1; D may be TRBD1 (6 bases). The ends were cut back, 3 bases at V and 3 bases at J, with 12 bases in the middle. CDR3 size: 15 residues. CDR3 residues: CASSFGQSFYNEQFF. In DNA, the CDR3 is TGTGCCAGCAGTTTCGGACAGAGCTTCTACAATGAGCAGTTCTTC.

This clonotype was seen only a few times. CDR3 protein: CSASPRDRDEQYF. CDR3 nucleotide sequence: TGCAGTGCTAGCCCCCGGGACAGAGACGAGCAGTACTTC. The rearrangement links TRBV20-1 to TRBJ2-7; 7 nucleotides line up with TRBD1. In germline, CDR1 is DFQATT, CDR2 SNEGSKA (reference sequence). This CDR3 contains 13 residues. The trim removed 3 bases at V and 5 bases at J, leaving 7 bases unmatched.

This clonotype has a count of ten or more. J is TRBJ1-6 and V is TRBV2; D not resolved. Germline CDR1 SNHLY, CDR2 FYNNEI. The CDR3 consists of 12 residues. The V gene lost 5 bases and the J gene lost 9 bases, with 8 bases spanning the gap. The CDR3 loop reads CASSRVGSPLHF. The CDR3 nucleotides read TGTGCCAGCAGTAGGGTGGGTTCACCCCTCCACTTT.

The sample holds many counts of this clonotype. The rearrangement links TRBV20-1 to TRBJ1-6; no firm D call. This CDR3 contains 17 residues. V lost 0 bases, J lost 0 bases, and 12 bases lay in between. CDR1 and CDR2 (germline): DFQATT, SNEGSKA (reference sequence). This CDR3 is CSARDRGWSSYNSPLHF. The CDR3 DNA follows: TGCAGTGCTAGAGATAGAGGGTGGAGCTCCTATAATTCACCCCTCCACTTT.

This clonotype was seen only a few times. CDR3: CASSHDRGWTDTQYF. CDR3 nucleotide sequence: TGTGCCAGCAGCCACGACAGGGGATGGACAGATACGCAGTATTTT. The genes are TRBV4-2 and TRBJ2-3, with 8 bases matching TRBD1. The CDR3 length is 15 residues. The junction had 5 bases not matched to a gene; V was cut back by 3 bases and J by 3 bases. Germline V lookup: CDR1 LGHNA, CDR2 YNFKEQ.

The chain uses TRBV2 and TRBJ1-3; no reliable D call. This CDR3 spans 15 amino acids. Germline assignment: CDR1 SNHLY and CDR2 FYNNEI. Trimming shortened V by 2 bases and J by 0 bases, and 8 bases separated the two germline ends. The CDR3 nucleotides read TGTGCCAGCAGTGAAACGGGTCCCTCTGGAAACACCATATATTTT. Translated: CASSETGPSGNTIYF.

V is TRBV5-1 and J is TRBJ2-1, with D possibly matching TRBD2 (5 bases). The CDR3 is 13 residues long. V shed 4 bases and J shed 8 bases, with 13 bases lying between them. In germline, CDR1 is SGHRS, CDR2 YFSETQ. The DNA for the CDR3 is TGCGCCAGCAGCCCAAACACTAGGGATGAGCAGTTCTTC. This sequence encodes CASSPNTRDEQFF.

This clonotype was found many times. This chain uses TRBV5-1 with TRBJ1-4, with 8 bases lining up with TRBD1. J was trimmed by 0 bases and V by 7 bases; bases with no gene match: 5. Germline-derived CDR1 and CDR2 are SGHRS and YFSETQ. The CDR3 sequence is 15 residues long. CDR3 amino acids: CASFGQGTTNEKLFF. The CDR3 nucleotides are TGCGCCAGCTTTGGACAGGGCACAACTAATGAAAAACTGTTTTTT.

The CDR3 DNA follows: TGTGCCAGCAGAAGGGGGCTGGCTAACTATGGCTACACCTTC. Translated, it gives CASRRGLANYGYTF. The chain uses TRBV28 and TRBJ1-2; 7 positions agree with TRBD1. This CDR3 is built from 14 residues. Germline CDR1 reads MDHEN; CDR2 reads SYDVKM. V trimming: 6 bases; J trimming: 0 bases; junction bases outside the gene matches: 4.